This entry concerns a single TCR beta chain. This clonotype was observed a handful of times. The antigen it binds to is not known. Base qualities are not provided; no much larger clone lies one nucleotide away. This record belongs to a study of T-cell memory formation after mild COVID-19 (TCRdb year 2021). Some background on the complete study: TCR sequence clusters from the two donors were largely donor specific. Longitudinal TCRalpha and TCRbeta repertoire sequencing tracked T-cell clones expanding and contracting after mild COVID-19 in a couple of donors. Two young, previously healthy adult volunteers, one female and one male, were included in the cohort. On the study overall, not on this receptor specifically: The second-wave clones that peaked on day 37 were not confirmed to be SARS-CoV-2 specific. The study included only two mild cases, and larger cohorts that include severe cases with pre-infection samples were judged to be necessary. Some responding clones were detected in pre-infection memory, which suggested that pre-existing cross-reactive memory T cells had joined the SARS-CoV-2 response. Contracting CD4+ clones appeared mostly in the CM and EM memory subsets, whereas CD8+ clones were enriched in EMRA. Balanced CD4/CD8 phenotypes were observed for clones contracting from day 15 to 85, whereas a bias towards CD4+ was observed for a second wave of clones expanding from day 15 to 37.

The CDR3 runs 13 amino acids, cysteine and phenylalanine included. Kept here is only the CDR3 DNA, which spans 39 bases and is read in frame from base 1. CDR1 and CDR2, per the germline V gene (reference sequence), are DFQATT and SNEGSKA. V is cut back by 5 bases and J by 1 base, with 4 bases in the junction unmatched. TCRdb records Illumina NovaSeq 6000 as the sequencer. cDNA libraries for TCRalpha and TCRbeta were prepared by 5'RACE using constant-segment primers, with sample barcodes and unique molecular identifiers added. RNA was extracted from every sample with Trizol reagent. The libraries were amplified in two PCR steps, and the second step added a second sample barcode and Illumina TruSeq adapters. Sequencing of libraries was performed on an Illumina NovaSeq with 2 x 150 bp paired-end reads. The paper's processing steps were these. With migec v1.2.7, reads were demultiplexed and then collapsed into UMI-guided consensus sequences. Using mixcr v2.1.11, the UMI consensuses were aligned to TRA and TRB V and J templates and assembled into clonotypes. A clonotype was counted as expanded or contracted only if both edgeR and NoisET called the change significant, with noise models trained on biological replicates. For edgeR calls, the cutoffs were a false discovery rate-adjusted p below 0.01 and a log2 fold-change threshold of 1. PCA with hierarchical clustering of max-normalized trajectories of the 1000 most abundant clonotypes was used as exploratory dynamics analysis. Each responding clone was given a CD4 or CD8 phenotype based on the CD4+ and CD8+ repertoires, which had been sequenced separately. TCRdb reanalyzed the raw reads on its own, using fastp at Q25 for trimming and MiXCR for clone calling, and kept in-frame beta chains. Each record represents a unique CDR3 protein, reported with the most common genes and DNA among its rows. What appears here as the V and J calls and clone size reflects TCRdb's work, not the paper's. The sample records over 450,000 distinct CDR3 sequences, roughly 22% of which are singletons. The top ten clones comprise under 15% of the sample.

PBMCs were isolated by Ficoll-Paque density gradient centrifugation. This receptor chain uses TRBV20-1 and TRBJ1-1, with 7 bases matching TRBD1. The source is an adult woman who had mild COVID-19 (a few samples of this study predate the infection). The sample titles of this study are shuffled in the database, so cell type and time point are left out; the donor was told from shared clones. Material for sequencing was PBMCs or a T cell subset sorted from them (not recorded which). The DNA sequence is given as TGCAGTGCTCCAGACAGGGAGAACACTGAAGCTTTCTTT. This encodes CSAPDRENTEAFF.